Below are 27 T cell receptor beta chains sequenced from a single sample in a study of Tregs in tolerant kidney transplant recipients. The method was immunoSEQ multiplex PCR; TCRdb's version includes in-frame clones alone and lacks a portion of them. The sample has 100,000 to 120,000 clones, almost 90% seen once. The sequencing used CD4+ T cells from blood, collected before the transplant. The receptors derive from a human donor who received a combined kidney and bone marrow transplant.

V usage is TRBV19 and J usage is TRBJ1-2, with D uncertain. The V gene lost 2 bases and the J gene lost 5 bases, with 12 bases spanning the gap. The germline CDR1 and CDR2 sequences are LNHDA and SQIVND (reference sequence). This CDR3 contains 14 residues. DNA of the CDR3: TGTGCCAGTAGTATAACTTTTTCGGGGTATGGCTACACCTTC. The encoded protein is CASSITFSGYGYTF.

This clone is a singleton in its sample. The chain joins TRBV14 to TRBJ2-7, with D unresolved. The CDR3 contains 12 residues. CDR1 and CDR2 (germline): SGHDN, FVKESK. Trimming took 1 base from V and 5 from J, leaving 6 bases between them. CDR3 sequence reads: CASSQVLHEQYF. The CDR3 nucleotides read TGTGCCAGCAGCCAAGTCCTCCACGAGCAGTACTTC.

V is TRBV7-9 and J is TRBJ2-3; D gene ambiguous. Trimming pared 3 bases from V and 4 bases from J, leaving 11 bases between. Germline V gene sequence: CDR1 SEHNR, CDR2 FQNEAQ (reference sequence). The CDR3 consists of 14 residues. This chain's CDR3 is CASSFASASDTQYF. The CDR3 region has the DNA TGTGCCAGCAGCTTTGCGTCTGCGTCAGATACGCAGTATTTT.

This sequence joins TRBV5-1 and TRBJ2-5; 10 bases match TRBD2. Germline CDR1 SGHRS, CDR2 YFSETQ. V was pared by 4 bases and J by 2 bases, with 8 bases of the junction left unmatched. CDR3 size: 16 residues. The CDR3, as DNA: TGCGCCAGCAGCCGGGGGGCTAGCGGGGGACAAGAGACCCAGTACTTC. Encoded protein: CASSRGASGGQETQYF.

The CDR3 reads CASSPPPGLANEQFF. DNA for the CDR3: TGTGCCAGCTCACCACCTCCAGGGCTTGCAAATGAGCAGTTCTTC. The V and J genes are TRBV18 and TRBJ2-1, with D possibly matching TRBD1 (5 bases). Trimming took 0 bases from V and 7 from J, leaving 13 bases between them. The germline V gene encodes CDR1 KGHSH and CDR2 LQKENI. The CDR3 runs 15 residues.

This rearrangement joins TRBV29-1 to TRBJ2-3; no reliable D call. The CDR3 runs to 15 residues. Germline CDR1 reads SQVTM; CDR2 reads ANQGSEA. The V end lost 6 bases, the J end lost 2 bases, and 18 bases lay between the germline ends. The CDR3 DNA sequence: TGCAGCGTGGAACGGGTGGGTTCACCCACAGATACGCAGTATTTT. Amino acid sequence: CSVERVGSPTDTQYF.

This chain connects TRBV6-1 to TRBJ2-3; no clear D gene. Trimming took 1 base from V and 6 from J, leaving 5 bases between them. CDR1 and CDR2 (germline): MNHNS, SASEGT. The CDR3 has 12 amino acids. The CDR3 nucleotides are TGTGCCAGCAGTGAAGTACGGGATACGCAGTATTTT. Translation: CASSEVRDTQYF.

On this clone itself: This CDR3 is also generated by other DNA sequences in the sample. The chain recombines TRBV30 with TRBJ2-5; D is uncertain. V lost 2 bases and J 5 bases, leaving 3 bases between the germline ends. CDR1 is GTSNPN and CDR2 is SVGIG in the germline V gene (reference sequence). This CDR3 has 10 residues. The CDR3 loop is CAWSQETQYF. CDR3 sequence (DNA): TGTGCCTGGAGTCAGGAGACCCAGTACTTC.

This clone was counted a single time. V and J are TRBV19 and TRBJ2-3; no firm D call. The CDR3 contains 14 residues. The ends were cut back, 4 bases at V and 0 bases at J, with 8 bases in the middle. Germline V gives CDR1 LNHDA, CDR2 SQIVND (reference sequence). The CDR3 nucleotides are TGTGCCAGTAGTACTAAGACTAGCACAGATACGCAGTATTTT. Amino acids: CASSTKTSTDTQYF.

V gene TRBV30 combines with J gene TRBJ2-4, with 8 positions matching TRBD2. CDR3 size: 15 residues. With V trimmed by 0 bases and J by 6 bases, 7 bases remained unmatched. The germline V gene has CDR1 GTSNPN and CDR2 SVGIG (reference sequence). The CDR3 reads CAWSVGGRFGNIQYF. Written as DNA, the CDR3 is TGTGCCTGGAGTGTGGGCGGGAGGTTTGGAAACATTCAGTACTTC.

The chain has TRBV7-2 and TRBJ2-5; 10 nucleotides align to TRBD2. Trimming cost V 4 bases and J 7 bases; bases outside gene matches: 6. Germline assignment: CDR1 SGHTA and CDR2 FQGNSA. There are 14 residues in the CDR3. The CDR3 DNA is TGTGCCAGCAGCTCACTAGCGGGGATGGGGACCCAGTACTTC. Translating it yields CASSSLAGMGTQYF. Drawing the rest from reference TRBV7-2 and TRBJ2-5, the complete variable domain is GAGVSQSPSNKVTEKGKDVELRCDPISGHTALYWYRQSLGQGLEFLIYFQGNSAPDKSGLPSDRFSAERTGGSVSTLTIQRTQQEDSAVYLCASSSLAGMGTQYFGPGTRLLVL.

This chain links TRBV11-2 with TRBJ1-1; 9 nucleotides line up with TRBD1. V lost 6 bases, J lost 3 bases, and 8 bases stayed unmatched. The CDR3 spans 15 residues. Per germline, CDR1 SGHAT and CDR2 FQNNGV. The CDR3 nucleotides are TGTGCCAGCAGATCGGACAGGGGCAGAGACACTGAAGCTTTCTTT. Amino acid sequence: CASRSDRGRDTEAFF.

The chain couples TRBV15 to TRBJ2-7, with 10 bases aligning to TRBD1. Germline CDR1 is LNHNV and CDR2 is YYDKDF (reference sequence). The CDR3 covers 17 residues. After removal of 3 bases from V and 2 bases from J, the junction contained 10 bases not matched to a gene. This CDR3 reads CATSSDPGQGLTYEQYF. The CDR3 bases are TGTGCCACCAGCAGTGATCCGGGACAGGGGCTTACCTACGAGCAGTACTTC.

The J gene is TRBJ2-2, the V gene TRBV5-4, with D maybe TRBD1 (6 bases). This CDR3 comprises 15 residues. The ends were cut back, 4 bases at V and 0 bases at J, with 10 bases in the middle. The V gene's germline CDR1 is SGHNT and CDR2 YYREEE (reference sequence). In nucleotides, the CDR3 is TGTGCCAGCAGCAAAGGGACAACGAACACCGGGGAGCTGTTTTTT. It translates to CASSKGTTNTGELFF.

This sequence joins TRBV27 and TRBJ2-1; a possible D gene is TRBD2 (6 bases). The germline V gene has CDR1 MNHEY and CDR2 SMNVEV (reference sequence). V lost 8 bases and J lost 11, with 19 bases in between. This CDR3 is built from 13 residues. The chain's CDR3 is CASSGGTEVKQFF. The CDR3, as DNA: TGTGCCAGCTCTGGGGGGACTGAAGTGAAGCAGTTCTTC.

This clone showed up just once. This rearrangement joins TRBV6-6 to TRBJ1-1; no clear D. The germline V gene has CDR1 MNHNY and CDR2 SVGAGI (reference sequence). Trimming shortened V by 7 bases and J by 3 bases, and 12 bases separated the two germline ends. The CDR3 sequence is 13 residues long. CDR3 bases: TGTGCCAGCACCAGAGGTGGTGACACTGAAGCTTTCTTT. This gives the protein CASTRGGDTEAFF.

The rearrangement links TRBV30 to TRBJ2-3, with D possibly TRBD1 on 6 matching bases. CDR1 and CDR2 (germline): GTSNPN, SVGIG (reference sequence). The V end was cut by 2 bases, the J end by 2 bases, with 20 bases between. This CDR3 contains 17 residues. The CDR3 DNA is TGTGCCTGGAGTACCCAACCAGGGGCTTTACACACAGATACGCAGTATTTT. Protein: CAWSTQPGALHTDTQYF.

The sample holds a few counts of this clone. This rearrangement joins TRBV10-2 to TRBJ1-5; TRBD1 matches at 7 bases. The CDR3 is 16 residues long. Germline trimming cut 0 bases from V and 5 bases from J; bases unmatched to any gene: 7. Germline lookup yields CDR1 WSHSY and CDR2 SAAADI. The CDR3 sequence is CASSESDGTVDQPQHF. The CDR3 bases are TGCGCCAGCAGTGAGTCGGACGGGACAGTAGATCAGCCCCAGCATTTT.

This clone was recorded once. This sequence joins TRBV7-2 and TRBJ2-7, with 9 bases aligning to TRBD2. The length of the CDR3 is 17 residues. From germline, CDR1 is SGHTA and CDR2 FQGNSA. The V gene end was trimmed by 5 bases and the J gene end by 4 bases; junction bases not matched to a gene: 15. This CDR3 reads CASSGRWLAGGRYEQYF. CDR3 DNA sequence: TGTGCCAGCAGCGGCCGCTGGCTGGCGGGAGGGCGGTACGAGCAGTACTTC.

In nucleotides, the CDR3 is TGTGCCAGCAGATTAGCGGAGCGCTACAATGAGCAGTTCTTC. Residues: CASRLAERYNEQFF. The chain uses TRBV27 and TRBJ2-1; maybe TRBD2 (6 bases). V lost 6 bases to trimming and J lost 3 bases, with 12 bases between them. Germline loops: CDR1 MNHEY, CDR2 SMNVEV (reference sequence). CDR3 length: 14 amino acids.

The CDR3 region has the DNA TGTGCCAGCAGCTTATTCAGCACAGGGGGTGGCTACACCTTC. Translation: CASSLFSTGGGYTF. The V gene is TRBV7-2, the J gene TRBJ1-2; 8 positions match TRBD1. CDR1 and CDR2 from the germline V gene are SGHTA and FQGNSA. CDR3 length: 14 amino acids. V shed 2 bases and J 7 bases; nucleotides not matched to a gene: 6.

This clone appeared a single time. The V call is TRBV7-2, the J call TRBJ2-3; D call uncertain. There are 15 residues in the CDR3. Germline V lookup: CDR1 SGHTA, CDR2 FQGNSA. V lost 5 bases and J lost 0, with 12 bases in between. CDR3 region: CASSLFAISTDTQYF. Here the CDR3 DNA reads TGTGCCAGCAGCCTCTTCGCGATCAGCACAGATACGCAGTATTTT.

To note about this clone: Other nucleotide sequences in the sample specify the same CDR3. The chain couples TRBV30 to TRBJ2-2, with 7 bases that match TRBD2. The CDR3 is made up of 14 amino acids. Germline assignment: CDR1 GTSNPN and CDR2 SVGIG (reference sequence). With V trimmed by 3 bases and J by 2 bases, 3 bases remained unmatched. The CDR3 loop is CAWRLAVNTGELFF. CDR3 in DNA: TGTGCCTGGAGGCTAGCGGTTAACACCGGGGAGCTGTTTTTT. Looking up the rest from reference TRBV30 and TRBJ2-2 gives the full variable domain: SQTIHQWPATLVQPVGSPLSLECTVEGTSNPNLYWYRQAAGRGLQLLFYSVGIGQISSEVPQNLSASRPQDRQFILSSKKLLLSDSGFYLCAWRLAVNTGELFFGEGSRLTVL.

The rearrangement uses TRBV4-2 and TRBJ2-2, with D possibly matching TRBD2 (5 bases). Germline CDR1 LGHNA, CDR2 YNFKEQ. The CDR3 runs to 18 residues. Between the trimmed V and J ends, which lost 1 base and 0 bases, there was a span of 15 bases. CDR3 in amino acids: CASSQVMMRESNTGELFF. CDR3 coding DNA: TGTGCCAGCAGCCAAGTTATGATGAGGGAGTCGAACACCGGGGAGCTGTTTTTT.

The chain joins TRBV6-5 to TRBJ1-2; 8 nucleotides align to TRBD1. The CDR3 is made up of 11 amino acids. Losses at the gene ends were 6 bases for V and 7 bases for J; bases not matched to a gene: 1. The germline gives CDR1 MNHEY, CDR2 SVGAGI. CDR3 in amino acids: CASRDRAGYTF. The CDR3 nucleotides read TGTGCCAGCAGGGACAGGGCTGGCTACACCTTC.

This clone was counted a single time. The chain has TRBV1 and TRBJ1-1; TRBD1 is the table's D call, not checked against the DNA. TRBV1 is designated a pseudogene. The CDR3 length is 17 residues. The CDR3 DNA reads as TGCACCAGCAGCCTCCAAACATTTCCTTTGATGAACACTGAAGCTTTCTTT. It is translated as CTSSLQTFPLMNTEAFF.

The chain has TRBV6-6 and TRBJ2-3; TRBD2 might be the D (5 bases). The V end lost 9 bases, the J end lost 3 bases, and 22 bases lay between the germline ends. Germline loops: CDR1 MNHNY, CDR2 SVGAGI (reference sequence). CDR3 size: 16 residues. Here the CDR3 DNA reads TGTGCCAGTGGAGAAAGCGGCTTACAACGGACAGATACGCAGTATTTT. This sequence encodes CASGESGLQRTDTQYF.